This TCR beta chain was found in a study of patients and donors after allogeneic stem cell transplantation. This clonotype was picked up many times. Relative to the germline gene, one junction end is altered; a read error may explain this. A single record per CDR3 protein comes from TCRdb applying MiXCR to the RT-PCR reads. Counted here are roughly 940,000 distinct CDR3 sequences, more than 15% occurring once; the ten biggest clones make up around 5.5%. The CDR3 runs 14 residues. The germline CDR1 and CDR2 sequences are SGHRS and YFSETQ. The rearrangement links TRBV5-1 to TRBJ1-1; TRBD1 aligns across 9 bases. Sequencing was done on a sample of blood, either unsorted or a sorted T cell fraction (not recorded which). This TCR derives from a human donor who was either an allogeneic HSCT recipient or a stem cell or donor lymphocyte infusion donor (not recorded which). It is not recorded whose cells these are; they may come from a transplant donor. The chain's CDR3 is CASSLGQGPTEAFF. The CDR3 nucleotides are TGTGCCAGCAGTTTAGGACAGGGGCCCACTGAAGCTTTCTTT.